The 27 T cell receptor beta chains presented below share a single source sample, sequenced in a study of blood T cell repertoires in COVID-19. The assay was immunoSEQ multiplex PCR, and TCRdb's table has in-frame clones only and misses some. The sample consists of over 85,000 clones, around 87% of them appearing once. Sequencing used peripheral blood. All receptors come from a human donor in a cohort sampled during active COVID-19.

The chain employs TRBV14 and TRBJ2-7; weak D call: TRBD1 (5 bases). CDR1 and CDR2 (germline): SGHDN, FVKESK. Trimming pared 5 bases from V and 3 bases from J, leaving 11 bases between. The CDR3 sequence is 13 residues long. The CDR3 is CASSKKDNYEQYF. CDR3 DNA: TGTGCCAGCAGCAAGAAGGACAACTACGAGCAGTACTTC. Looking up the rest from reference TRBV14 and TRBJ2-7 gives the full variable domain: EAGVTQFPSHSVIEKGQTVTLRCDPISGHDNLYWYRRVMGKEIKFLLHFVKESKQDESGMPNNRFLAERTGGTYSTLKVQPAELEDSGVYFCASSKKDNYEQYFGPGTRLTVT.

The CDR3 is CASSPQIGDSGRAGELFF. For the CDR3, the DNA is TGTGCCAGCAGCCCCCAGATAGGGGATAGCGGGAGAGCCGGGGAGCTGTTTTTT. This sequence joins TRBV3-1 (or the pseudogene TRBV3-2) and TRBJ2-2, with TRBD2 matching over 9 bases. V lost 4 bases, J lost 6 bases, and 15 bases stayed unmatched. Germline CDR1 reads LGHDT; CDR2 reads YNNKEL (reference sequence). The CDR3 is 18 amino acids.

The chain carries TRBV4-1 and TRBJ2-1; TRBD2 might be the D (6 bases). CDR1 is MGHRA and CDR2 is YSYEKL in the germline V gene. Trimming took off 6 bases at V and 0 bases at J, with 18 bases between the two ends. The CDR3 covers 17 residues. The CDR3 loop is CASRKGGAQSSYNEQFF. CDR3 DNA: TGCGCCAGCAGGAAAGGCGGGGCCCAAAGCTCCTACAATGAGCAGTTCTTC.

A few counts support this clone. The V gene is TRBV5-1, the J gene TRBJ1-5; D gene unclear. Trimming shortened V by 2 bases and J by 5 bases, and 11 bases separated the two germline ends. The CDR3 loop spans 14 amino acids. Germline CDR1 reads SGHRS; CDR2 reads YFSETQ. The CDR3 sequence: CASSFGEPHQPQHF. The CDR3 DNA reads TGCGCCAGCAGCTTCGGAGAGCCTCATCAGCCCCAGCATTTT.

This clone was seen once. This rearrangement joins TRBV27 to TRBJ1-1, with TRBD1 matching over 7 bases. Germline V gives CDR1 MNHEY, CDR2 SMNVEV (reference sequence). Unmatched junction bases numbered 2, after V lost 6 bases and J lost 4 bases. This CDR3 is built from 12 residues. Here the CDR3 reads CASSQGGTEAFF. CDR3 nucleotides: TGTGCCAGCAGCCAGGGGGGCACTGAAGCTTTCTTT.

The V gene is TRBV29-1, the J gene TRBJ2-1; 10 positions match TRBD1. The ends lost 7 bases at V and 12 bases at J; junction bases unmatched: 12. The CDR3 totals 13 residues. Germline CDR1 SQVTM, CDR2 ANQGSEA. CDR3 residues: CSAGRQGAVLQFF. The DNA for the CDR3 is TGCAGCGCCGGAAGACAGGGGGCGGTTTTGCAGTTCTTC.

The chain links TRBV2 to TRBJ2-5; unclear D gene. CDR3 length equals 15 residues. The germline V gene encodes CDR1 SNHLY and CDR2 FYNNEI. V dropped 0 bases and J dropped 2 bases, with 10 bases sitting between them. CDR3 coding DNA: TGTGCCAGCAGTGAAGCGCTGCCGCGTCAAGAGACCCAGTACTTC. Residues: CASSEALPRQETQYF.

J is TRBJ1-2 and V is TRBV19; TRBD1 matches at 7 bases. The CDR3 extends over 16 amino acids. V was clipped by 0 bases and J by 0 bases; unmatched bases: 4. Germline V CDR1 and CDR2: LNHDA, SQIVND (reference sequence). CDR3 sequence reads: CASSIEGTASNYGYTF. DNA for the CDR3: TGTGCCAGTAGTATAGAGGGGACAGCGTCTAACTATGGCTACACCTTC.

The chain is built from TRBV5-1 and TRBJ1-3; 9 nucleotides agree with TRBD1. CDR3 length: 20 amino acids. Unmatched junction bases numbered 19, after V lost 4 bases and J lost 2 bases. CDR1 SGHRS and CDR2 YFSETQ come from the germline V gene. CDR3: CASSLRDRAFQGDTGNTIYF. The CDR3 nucleotides read TGCGCCAGCAGCCTTCGGGACAGGGCTTTCCAGGGGGATACTGGAAACACCATATATTTT.

The chain employs TRBV5-3 and TRBJ1-3; D not certain. TRBV5-3 is flagged as an ORF with uncertain function. This CDR3 comprises 16 residues. V lost 4 bases to trimming and J lost 0 bases, with 14 bases between them. The CDR3 loop is CARSPEVRFSGNTIYF. CDR3 DNA: TGTGCCAGAAGCCCGGAGGTAAGATTCTCTGGAAACACCATATATTTT.

The chain combines TRBV5-1 with TRBJ2-1, with D tentatively TRBD2 (6 bases). V lost 0 bases and J 8 bases, leaving 15 bases between the germline ends. The germline V gene encodes CDR1 SGHRS and CDR2 YFSETQ. CDR3 length: 15 residues. CDR3 sequence (DNA): TGCGCCAGCAGCTTGGCCCCGGGGGAGTGGGATGAGCAGTTCTTC. It yields the protein CASSLAPGEWDEQFF.

V usage is TRBV7-3 and J usage is TRBJ1-6, with 9 bases that match TRBD1. This CDR3 is built from 15 residues. Trimming took 5 bases from V and 7 from J; bases not matched to a gene: 6. CDR1 SGHTA and CDR2 FQGTGA come from the germline V gene. The CDR3 region is CASSPNGQGNSPLHF. For the CDR3, the DNA is TGTGCCAGCAGCCCAAACGGACAGGGGAATTCACCCCTCCACTTT.

Details on this clone: The germline gene is not matched at one end of the junction; a read error may be the cause. This rearrangement joins TRBV18 to TRBJ1-1; weak D call: TRBD1 (5 bases). Germline CDR1 and CDR2: KGHSH and LQKENI. The CDR3 consists of 13 residues. The CDR3: CASSAGENAEAFF. The CDR3 coding sequence is TGTGCCAGCTCCGCGGGGGAGAACGCTGAAGCTTTCTTT.

This clone showed up just a few times. The chain couples TRBV7-2 to TRBJ2-1, with a weak D call TRBD2 (6 bases). Germline V gene data show CDR1 as SGHTA and CDR2 as FQGNSA. This CDR3 is 15 amino acids long. V was pared by 5 bases and J by 7 bases, with 18 bases between. This CDR3 reads CASSNTPAEGNEQFF. The CDR3 DNA reads TGTGCCAGCAGCAACACCCCAGCGGAGGGGAATGAGCAGTTCTTC.

The V call is TRBV11-2, the J call TRBJ2-7, with 7 bases that match TRBD2. Germline values: CDR1 SGHAT, CDR2 FQNNGV. With 0 bases clipped from V and 3 bases from J, the junction kept 2 bases outside the gene matches. The CDR3 runs 14 residues. The CDR3 DNA follows: TGTGCCAGCAGCTTAGACAGGGAGGGCTACGAGCAGTACTTC. Protein: CASSLDREGYEQYF. The variable domain in full, with the rest retrieved from reference TRBV11-2 and TRBJ2-7, is EAGVAQSPRYKIIEKRQSVAFWCNPISGHATLYWYQQILGQGPKLLIQFQNNGVVDDSQLPKDRFSAERLKGVDSTLKIQPAKLEDSAVYLCASSLDREGYEQYFGPGTRLTVT.

The chain joins TRBV19 to TRBJ2-7; 7 bases are shared with TRBD1. Germline V lookup: CDR1 LNHDA, CDR2 SQIVND (reference sequence). The CDR3 spans 13 residues. The junction had 5 bases not matched to a gene; V was cut back by 4 bases and J by 5 bases. The CDR3 sequence: CASSTRQGDEQYF. The CDR3 bases are TGTGCCAGTAGTACCCGACAGGGTGACGAGCAGTACTTC.

V usage is TRBV6-5 and J usage is TRBJ2-3; D possibly corresponds to TRBD1 (7 bases). The V end was cut by 7 bases, the J end by 10 bases, with 12 bases between. Looked up from germline, CDR1 is MNHEY and CDR2 is SVGAGI. This CDR3 has 11 residues. CDR3 coding DNA: TGTGCCAGCAACCAGGGGGGTTCGCAGTATTTT. This sequence encodes CASNQGGSQYF.

The chain carries TRBV5-1 and TRBJ2-3; 7 bases agree with TRBD2. CDR1 SGHRS and CDR2 YFSETQ come from the germline V gene. There are 17 residues in the CDR3. Trimming took 4 bases from V and 1 from J; bases not matched to a gene: 12. CDR3 nucleotides: TGCGCCAGCAGCCAGGACCCAGCGGGGAGCGGCACAGATACGCAGTATTTT. This gives the protein CASSQDPAGSGTDTQYF.

V usage is TRBV9 and J usage is TRBJ2-1; 9 bases line up with TRBD1. The V gene's germline CDR1 is SGDLS and CDR2 YYNGEE. This CDR3 is built from 14 residues. The V and J ends lost 0 bases and 7 bases, in that order; junction bases with no gene match: 2. Written as DNA, the CDR3 is TGTGCCAGCAGCGTAGCGGACAGGGGAAATGAGCAGTTCTTC. Amino acid sequence: CASSVADRGNEQFF.

The genes are TRBV2 and TRBJ1-2; tentative D call: TRBD1 (6 bases). Germline loops: CDR1 SNHLY, CDR2 FYNNEI. Trimming cost V 2 bases and J 8 bases, with 12 bases left between them. The CDR3 totals 13 residues. CDR3 DNA sequence: TGTGCCAGCAGTGAATGGGACAAGTCCGGCTACACCTTC. It codes for CASSEWDKSGYTF.

This sequence joins TRBV7-3 and TRBJ2-2; 8 bases agree with TRBD2. Germline lookup yields CDR1 SGHTA and CDR2 FQGTGA. The CDR3 has 16 amino acids. The junction had 10 bases not matched to a gene; V was cut back by 2 bases and J by 8 bases. The CDR3, as DNA: TGTGCCAGCAGCTTACAGAGCGGGAGCGCGGCGGGGGAGCTGTTTTTT. This gives the protein CASSLQSGSAAGELFF.

The chain has TRBV7-9 and TRBJ1-2, with D possibly being TRBD1 (6 bases). V was shortened by 4 bases and J by 8 bases, with 8 bases between the two germline ends. The CDR3 runs 11 residues. Per the germline V gene, CDR1 is SEHNR and CDR2 is FQNEAQ (reference sequence). The CDR3 DNA reads as TGTGCCAGCAGCTACAGGGACGGCTACACCTTC. This translates into CASSYRDGYTF.

This chain joins TRBV4-1 and TRBJ2-3; D not certain. Germline assignment: CDR1 MGHRA and CDR2 YSYEKL. V was shortened by 1 base and J by 4 bases, with 6 bases between the two germline ends. The CDR3 length is 13 residues. CDR3 amino acids: CASSQGPPDTQYF. The CDR3 nucleotides read TGCGCCAGCAGCCAAGGGCCTCCAGATACGCAGTATTTT.

The V gene is TRBV13, the J gene TRBJ2-1; 7 bases map to TRBD2. There are 13 residues in the CDR3. Germline V CDR1 and CDR2: PRHDT, FYEKMQ (reference sequence). The V and J ends lost 6 bases and 10 bases, in that order; junction bases with no gene match: 9. This CDR3 reads CASRLWSGEEQFF. The CDR3 nucleotides are TGTGCCAGCAGGTTGTGGAGCGGGGAGGAGCAGTTCTTC.

This chain's CDR3 is CASSPLTSGTAGTQYF. CDR3 sequence (DNA): TGCGCCAGCAGCCCACTGACTAGCGGGACAGCCGGTACGCAGTATTTT. The gene calls are TRBV4-1 and TRBJ2-3, with 11 positions matching TRBD2. Germline V lookup: CDR1 MGHRA, CDR2 YSYEKL. The CDR3 length is 16 residues. V gave up 4 bases and J gave up 8 bases; unmatched junction bases: 11.

The V gene is TRBV7-8, the J gene TRBJ2-3; 10 bases are a match to TRBD2. J was trimmed by 0 bases and V by 1 base; bases with no gene match: 7. The CDR3 loop spans 18 amino acids. CDR1 and CDR2 from the germline V gene are SGHVS and FQNEAQ. The CDR3 sequence is CASSLVGTSDLSTDTQYF. The CDR3 DNA follows: TGTGCCAGCAGCTTAGTTGGGACTAGCGACCTTAGCACAGATACGCAGTATTTT.

CDR3 sequence: CASSYGPSSYNEQFF. The CDR3 region has the DNA TGTGCCAGCAGTTACGGGCCCAGCTCCTACAATGAGCAGTTCTTC. The chain uses TRBV6-5 and TRBJ2-1; D unclear. Germline CDR1 MNHEY, CDR2 SVGAGI. The V end lost 2 bases, the J end lost 0 bases, and 8 bases lay between the germline ends. This CDR3 has 15 amino acids.